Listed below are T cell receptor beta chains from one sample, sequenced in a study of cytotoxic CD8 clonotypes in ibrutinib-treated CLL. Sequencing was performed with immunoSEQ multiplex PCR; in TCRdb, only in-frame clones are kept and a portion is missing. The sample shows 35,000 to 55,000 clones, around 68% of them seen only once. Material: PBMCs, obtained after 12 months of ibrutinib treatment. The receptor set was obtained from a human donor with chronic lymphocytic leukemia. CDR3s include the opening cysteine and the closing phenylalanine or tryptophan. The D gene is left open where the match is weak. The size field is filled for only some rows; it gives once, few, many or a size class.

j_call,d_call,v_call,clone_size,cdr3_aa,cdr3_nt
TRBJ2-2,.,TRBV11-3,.,CASSLLGASNTGELFF,TGTGCCAGCAGCTTATTGGGGGCCTCGAACACCGGGGAGCTGTTTTTT
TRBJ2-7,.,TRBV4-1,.,CASSQDRTGSSYEQYF,TGCGCCAGCAGCCAAGATCGAACAGGCAGCTCCTACGAGCAGTACTTC
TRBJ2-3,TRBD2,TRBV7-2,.,CASSLGLAGDTQYF,TGTGCCAGCAGCTTAGGGCTAGCGGGGGATACGCAGTATTTT
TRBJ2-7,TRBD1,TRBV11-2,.,CASSRDRGHEQYF,TGTGCCAGCAGCCGGGACAGGGGCCACGAGCAGTACTTC
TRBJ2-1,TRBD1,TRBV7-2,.,CASSSDRSNEQFF,TGTGCCAGCAGCTCGGACAGGAGCAATGAGCAGTTCTTC
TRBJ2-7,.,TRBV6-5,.,CASWAPNGLEQYF,TGTGCCAGTTGGGCCCCGAATGGTCTCGAGCAGTACTTC
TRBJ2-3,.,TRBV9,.,CASSFSNADTQYF,TGTGCCAGCAGCTTTAGTAACGCAGATACGCAGTATTTT
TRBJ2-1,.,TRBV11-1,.,CASSWTTYNEQFF,TGTGCCAGCAGCTGGACTACCTACAATGAGCAGTTCTTC
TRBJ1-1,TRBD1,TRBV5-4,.,CASSDRVGDTEAFF,TGTGCCAGCAGCGACAGGGTCGGGGACACTGAAGCTTTCTTT
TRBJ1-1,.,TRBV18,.,CASSPQEVTFF,TGTGCCAGCTCCCCCCAGGAGGTGACTTTCTTT
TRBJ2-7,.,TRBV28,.,CASSQVLTGLEQYF,TGTGCCAGCAGCCAAGTCTTAACAGGGCTCGAGCAGTACTTC
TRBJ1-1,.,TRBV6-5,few,CASSSVNTEAFF,TGTGCCAGCAGTTCCGTGAACACTGAAGCTTTCTTT
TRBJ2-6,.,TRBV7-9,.,CASSSRESGANVLTF,TGTGCCAGCAGCTCCCGTGAGTCTGGGGCCAACGTCCTGACTTTC
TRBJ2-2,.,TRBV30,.,CAWSKHSKNTGELFF,TGTGCCTGGAGTAAGCACTCCAAAAACACCGGGGAGCTGTTTTTT
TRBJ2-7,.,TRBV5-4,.,CASSPGGPSYEQYF,TGTGCCAGCAGCCCGGGGGGCCCCTCCTACGAGCAGTACTTC
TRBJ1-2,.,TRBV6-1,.,CASSEVRGEADYGYTF,TGTGCCAGCAGTGAAGTGCGAGGGGAGGCTGACTATGGCTACACCTTC
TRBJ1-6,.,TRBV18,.,CASSPEVRGNSPLHF,TGTGCCAGCTCACCTGAAGTCAGGGGCAATTCACCCCTCCACTTT
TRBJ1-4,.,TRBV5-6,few,CASSLGADEKLFF,TGTGCCAGCAGCTTGGGCGCAGATGAAAAACTGTTTTTT
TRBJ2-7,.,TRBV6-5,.,CASSAGSYEQYF,TGTGCCAGCAGTGCAGGGTCCTACGAGCAGTACTTC
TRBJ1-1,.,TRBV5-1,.,CASSFAGPQLNTEAFF,TGCGCCAGCAGCTTCGCGGGGCCCCAATTGAACACTGAAGCTTTCTTT
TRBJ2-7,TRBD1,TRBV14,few,CASSPRGQGTVEQYF,TGTGCCAGCAGCCCGCGCGGACAGGGAACGGTCGAGCAGTACTTC
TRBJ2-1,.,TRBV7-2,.,CASSLRVGGGSLF,.
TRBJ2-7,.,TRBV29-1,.,CSVGAGGTREQYF,TGCAGCGTTGGGGCAGGGGGGACACGCGAGCAGTACTTC
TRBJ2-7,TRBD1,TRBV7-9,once,CASSTGDRVAGERYEQYF,TGTGCCAGCAGCACCGGGGACAGGGTGGCGGGGGAGCGGTACGAGCAGTACTTC
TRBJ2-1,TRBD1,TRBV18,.,CASSPGRDRGNEQFF,TGTGCCAGCTCACCAGGGCGGGACAGGGGCAATGAGCAGTTCTTC
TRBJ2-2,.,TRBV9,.,CASSAPRDAGQITGELFF,TGTGCCAGCAGCGCACCCCGGGACGCGGGACAGATAACCGGGGAGCTGTTTTTT
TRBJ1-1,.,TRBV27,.,CASSLVQSLNTEAFF,TGTGCCAGCAGTTTGGTACAGTCCCTAAACACTGAAGCTTTCTTT
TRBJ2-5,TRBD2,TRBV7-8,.,CASSLAGRGGQETQYF,TGTGCCAGCAGCTTAGCTGGGCGGGGGGGCCAAGAGACCCAGTACTTC
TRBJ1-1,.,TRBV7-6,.,CASSPLRGALMNTEAFF,TGTGCCAGCAGCCCCTTGAGGGGGGCTCTCATGAACACTGAAGCTTTCTTT
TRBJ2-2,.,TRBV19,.,CASSIAGNSNTGELFF,TGTGCCAGTAGTATAGCGGGGAACTCGAACACCGGGGAGCTGTTTTTT
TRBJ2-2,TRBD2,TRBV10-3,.,CAISESGLAGGAGTGELFF,TGTGCCATCAGTGAGTCCGGACTAGCGGGGGGCGCGGGCACCGGGGAGCTGTTTTTT
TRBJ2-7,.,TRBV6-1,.,CASSESGSVPSYEQYF,TGTGCCAGCAGTGAATCGGGTTCAGTTCCCTCCTACGAGCAGTACTTC
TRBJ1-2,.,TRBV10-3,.,CAISAAGGGYTF,TGTGCCATCAGTGCCGCGGGGGGTGGCTACACCTTC
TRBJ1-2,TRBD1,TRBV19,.,CASNGPSDREANYGYTF,TGTGCCAGCAACGGTCCCTCCGACAGGGAAGCTAACTATGGCTACACCTTC
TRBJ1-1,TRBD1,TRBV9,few,CASSYGQGNTEAFF,TGTGCCAGCAGCTATGGACAGGGGAACACTGAAGCTTTCTTT
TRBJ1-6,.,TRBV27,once,CASSLGGTYNSPLHF,TGTGCCAGCAGTTTGGGGGGTACCTATAATTCACCCCTCCACTTT
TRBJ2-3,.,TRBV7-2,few,CASSSYTDTQYF,TGTGCCAGCAGCTCTTACACAGATACGCAGTATTTT
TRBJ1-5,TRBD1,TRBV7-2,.,CASTPTGEGQPQHF,TGTGCCAGCACCCCGACAGGGGAGGGTCAGCCCCAGCATTTT
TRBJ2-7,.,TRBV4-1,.,CASSQDFEDRSLSYEQYF,TGCGCCAGCAGCCAAGATTTTGAGGACCGAAGCCTCTCCTACGAGCAGTACTTC
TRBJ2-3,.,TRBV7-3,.,CASSSPVGPRDTQYF,TGTGCCAGCAGCTCCCCAGTGGGGCCACGAGATACGCAGTATTTT
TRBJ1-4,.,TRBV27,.,CASSSGVTGEKLFF,TGTGCCAGCAGTTCTGGTGTCACGGGCGAAAAACTGTTTTTT
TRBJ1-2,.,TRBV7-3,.,CASSPPAQGGGYTF,TGTGCCAGCAGCCCACCCGCACAGGGTGGGGGCTACACCTTC
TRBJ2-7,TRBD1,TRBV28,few,CASSLHRGLAEQYF,TGTGCCAGCAGTCTCCACAGGGGGCTAGCTGAGCAGTACTTC
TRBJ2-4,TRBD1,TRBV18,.,CASSSRTGAKNIQYF,TGTGCCAGCTCATCCCGGACAGGTGCCAAAAACATTCAGTACTTC
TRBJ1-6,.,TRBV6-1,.,CASSEAWDSPLHF,TGTGCCAGCAGTGAAGCATGGGATTCACCCCTCCACTTT
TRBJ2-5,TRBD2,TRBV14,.,CASSRRLAGGQETQYF,TGTGCCAGCAGCCGCCGACTAGCGGGGGGCCAAGAGACCCAGTACTTC
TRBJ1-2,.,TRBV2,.,CASSENGLSYGYTF,TGTGCCAGCAGTGAAAACGGACTATCCTATGGCTACACCTTC
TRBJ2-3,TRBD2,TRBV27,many,CASSRLAGAGGTQYF,TGTGCCAGCAGTAGGCTAGCGGGTGCGGGAGGTACGCAGTATTTT
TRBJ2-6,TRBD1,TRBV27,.,CASGWTGAPEGANVLTF,TGTGCCAGCGGCTGGACAGGGGCCCCGGAAGGGGCCAACGTCCTGACTTTC
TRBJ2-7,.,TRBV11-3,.,CASSLGGGGSYEQYF,TGTGCCAGCAGCTTAGGCGGGGGCGGCTCCTACGAGCAGTACTTC
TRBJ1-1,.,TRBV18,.,CASSPAVTMNTEAFF,TGTGCCAGCTCACCGGCAGTAACCATGAACACTGAAGCTTTCTTT
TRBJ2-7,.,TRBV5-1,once,CASSSGWAYEQYF,TGCGCCAGCAGCTCGGGGTGGGCCTACGAGCAGTACTTC
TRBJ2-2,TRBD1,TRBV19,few,CASSTGQGKDTGELFF,TGTGCCAGTAGTACAGGACAGGGCAAGGACACCGGGGAGCTGTTTTTT
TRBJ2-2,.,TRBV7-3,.,CASSLTSSNTGELFF,TGTGCCAGCAGCTTAACGTCATCCAACACCGGGGAGCTGTTTTTT
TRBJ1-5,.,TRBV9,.,CASSVGTAGDQPQHF,TGTGCCAGCAGCGTAGGGACCGCCGGCGATCAGCCCCAGCATTTT
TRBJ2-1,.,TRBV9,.,CASSVAPGRPEQFF,TGTGCCAGCAGCGTAGCTCCGGGGCGGCCGGAGCAGTTCTTC
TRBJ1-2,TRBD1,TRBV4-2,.,CASSQAGTGGSGYTF,TGTGCCAGCAGCCAAGCAGGGACAGGGGGCTCTGGCTACACCTTC
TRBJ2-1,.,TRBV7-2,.,CASRVLTGRALSYNEQFF,TGTGCCAGCCGGGTTCTTACGGGGCGGGCCCTCTCCTACAATGAGCAGTTCTTC
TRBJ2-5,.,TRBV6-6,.,CASSLARGTQYF,TGTGCCAGCAGTTTGGCCCGCGGGACCCAGTACTTC